This paragraph reports one T cell receptor (beta chain). The antigen it binds to is not known. The sample holds no much larger clone one base away, and base qualities are not on file. This record belongs to a study of Tregs in tolerant kidney transplant recipients (dated by TCRdb to the late 2010s). Study-level background: The study used TCRbeta sequencing to identify donor-specific regulatory T cells before combined kidney and bone marrow transplantation, then tracked those cells after transplant. Results the study describes overall, beyond this receptor: Biological reproducibility was not examined directly, but technical replication error appeared to be minimal. Because only a small number of patients were included, the study had limitations, and the results will need to be validated in larger populations as well as under other immunosuppression protocols. Expanding Tregs with activated donor B cells appeared to identify the most biologically relevant and donor-specific TCRbeta repertoire. PCR primers changed over time for some patients, so nucleotide-level comparison across those patients' samples was not possible. Donor-specific Treg expansion was found to exceed global Treg expansion in tolerant patients, suggesting antigen-driven rather than nonspecific expansion.

Related donors were used in the transplants with nonmyeloablative bone marrow transplantation, and mixed chimerism was transient in the human trials. Unstimulated Tregs (CD4+CD25+CD127-), CD4+ non-Tregs (CD4+CD25-), CD4 and CD8 cells were FACS-sorted from thawed PBMCs. The patients were 4 recipients of combined kidney and bone marrow transplants from the ITN036ST trial, and samples were available only from these trial subjects. Healthy control blood was processed to PBMCs by Ficoll density gradient and cryopreserved, and patient PBMCs were collected before and after transplant. Genomic DNA was extracted from sorted cells with the QIAGEN DNeasy Blood and Tissue Kit for TCRbeta CDR3 sequencing. High-throughput TCRbeta CDR3 sequencing, including PCR amplification with bias correction and internal controls, was performed commercially through immunoSEQ. The paper's data handling went like this. A unique productive TCRbeta sequence was defined by the CDR3 nucleotide sequence when primers matched, and otherwise by the CDR3 amino acid sequence together with the Vbeta and Jbeta genes. Sorting error was corrected by removing sequences shared between sorted populations at a frequency ratio of 2:1 or less, and the remaining shared sequences were assigned to the higher population. Donor-reactive sequences were defined as at least 5-fold expanded in CFSE-low cells versus unstimulated cells, with frequency of at least 0.01% in CFSE-low cells. Repertoire divergence was quantified by Jensen-Shannon divergence calculated from the top 100 TCRbeta sequences ranked by frequency. For any sample with multiple sequencing runs, sorting error was corrected in each run separately before the runs were pooled. The source is immuneACCESS, and TCRdb retained only in-frame sequences with V and J called. Part of the clones is not carried over; for the studies checked, unresolved V genes explain less than half of this, and the remainder is unexplained. V and J calls and clone size are those listed in that table; D and trimming were worked out from the DNA. This sample is represented by over 70,000 clones; 91% of them were singletons. Approximately 1.4% of the sample lies in the top ten.

V is reduced by 7 bases and J by 1 base, leaving a spacing of 13 bases between them. Taken from cysteine to phenylalanine, the CDR3 has 14 residues. This entry keeps only the CDR3 DNA: 42 bases, framed from base 1. CDR1 is given as MGHDK and CDR2 as SYGVNS, both from the germline V gene. The specimen comprised CD4+ T cells from blood (PBMCs), sampled 24 months after the transplant. This chain joins TRBV25-1 to TRBJ1-1; no confident D gene assignment can be made. The TCR comes from a human patient who received a combined kidney and bone marrow transplant. Post transplant, some T cells may arise from the graft donor. The CDR3 loop reads CASTHWAGNTEAFF. The DNA reads TGTGCCAGCACCCATTGGGCTGGGAACACTGAAGCTTTCTTT.